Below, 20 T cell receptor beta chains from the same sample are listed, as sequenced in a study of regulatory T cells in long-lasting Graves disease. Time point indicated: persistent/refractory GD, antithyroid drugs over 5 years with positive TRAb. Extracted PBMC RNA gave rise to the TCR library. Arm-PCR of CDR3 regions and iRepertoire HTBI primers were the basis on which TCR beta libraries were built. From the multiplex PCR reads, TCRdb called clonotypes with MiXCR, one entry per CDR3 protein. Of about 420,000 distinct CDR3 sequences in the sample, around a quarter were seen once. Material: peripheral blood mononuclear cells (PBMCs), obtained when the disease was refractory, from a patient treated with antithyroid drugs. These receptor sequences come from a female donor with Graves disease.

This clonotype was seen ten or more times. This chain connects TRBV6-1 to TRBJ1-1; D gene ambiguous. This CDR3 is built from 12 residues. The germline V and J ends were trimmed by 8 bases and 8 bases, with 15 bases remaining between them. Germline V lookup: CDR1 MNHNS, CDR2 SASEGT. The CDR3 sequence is CASYKPLGEAFF. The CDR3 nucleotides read TGTGCCAGCTACAAGCCCCTCGGGGAAGCTTTCTTT.

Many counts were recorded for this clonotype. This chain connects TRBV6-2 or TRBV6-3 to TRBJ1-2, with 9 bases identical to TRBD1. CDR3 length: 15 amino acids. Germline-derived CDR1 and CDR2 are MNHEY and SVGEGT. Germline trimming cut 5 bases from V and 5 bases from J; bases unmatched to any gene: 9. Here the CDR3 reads CASSKTGTGTYGYTF. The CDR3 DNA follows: TGTGCCAGCAGTAAGACCGGGACAGGGACTTATGGCTACACCTTC.

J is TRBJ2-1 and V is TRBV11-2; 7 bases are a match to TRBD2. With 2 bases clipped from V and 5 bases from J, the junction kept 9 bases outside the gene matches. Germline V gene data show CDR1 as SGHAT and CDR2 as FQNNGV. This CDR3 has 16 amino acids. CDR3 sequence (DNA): TGTGCCAGCAGCTTACGACTAGCCTCTACCAACAATGAGCAGTTCTTC. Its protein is CASSLRLASTNNEQFF.

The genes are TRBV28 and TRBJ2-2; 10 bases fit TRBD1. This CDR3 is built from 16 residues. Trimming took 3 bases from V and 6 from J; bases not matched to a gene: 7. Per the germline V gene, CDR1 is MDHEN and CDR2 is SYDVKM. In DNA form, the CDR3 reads TGTGCCAGCAGTTTCGACAGGGGGCGCGGTGCCGGGGAGCTGTTTTTT. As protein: CASSFDRGRGAGELFF. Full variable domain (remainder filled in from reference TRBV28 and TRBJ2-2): DVKVTQSSRYLVKRTGEKVFLECVQDMDHENMFWYRQDPGLGLRLIYFSYDVKMKEKGDIPEGYSVSREKKERFSLILESASTNQTSMYLCASSFDRGRGAGELFFGEGSRLTVL.

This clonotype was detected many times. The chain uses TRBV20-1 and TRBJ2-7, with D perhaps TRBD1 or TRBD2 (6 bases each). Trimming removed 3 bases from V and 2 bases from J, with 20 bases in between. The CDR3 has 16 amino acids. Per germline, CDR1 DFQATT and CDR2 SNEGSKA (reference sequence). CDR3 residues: CSASLGGNRLTYEQYF. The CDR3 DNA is TGCAGTGCTAGTTTAGGGGGGAACAGGCTTACCTACGAGCAGTACTTC.

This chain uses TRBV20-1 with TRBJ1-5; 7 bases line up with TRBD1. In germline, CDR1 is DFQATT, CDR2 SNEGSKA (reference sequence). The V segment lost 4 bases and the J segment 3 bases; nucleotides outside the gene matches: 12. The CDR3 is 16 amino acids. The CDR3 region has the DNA TGCAGTGCTATGAAGGGGGCCACCTTTGACAATCAGCCCCAGCATTTT. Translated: CSAMKGATFDNQPQHF.

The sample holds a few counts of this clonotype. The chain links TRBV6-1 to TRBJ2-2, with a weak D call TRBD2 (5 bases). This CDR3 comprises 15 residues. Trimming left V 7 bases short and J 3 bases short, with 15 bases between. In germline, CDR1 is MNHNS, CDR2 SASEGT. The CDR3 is CASILRGVHTGELFF. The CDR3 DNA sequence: TGTGCCAGCATTTTACGGGGAGTACACACCGGGGAGCTGTTTTTT.

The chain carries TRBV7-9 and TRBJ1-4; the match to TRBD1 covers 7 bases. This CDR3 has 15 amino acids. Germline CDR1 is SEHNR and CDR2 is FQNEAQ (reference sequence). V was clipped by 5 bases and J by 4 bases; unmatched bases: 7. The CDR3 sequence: CASSTGGTVNEKLFF. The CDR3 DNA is TGTGCCAGCAGCACCGGTGGGACAGTTAATGAAAAACTGTTTTTT.

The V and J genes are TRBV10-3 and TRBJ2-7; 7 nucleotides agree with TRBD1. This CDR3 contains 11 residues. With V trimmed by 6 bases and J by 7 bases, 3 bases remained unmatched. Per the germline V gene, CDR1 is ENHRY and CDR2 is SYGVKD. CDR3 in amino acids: CAIRADREQYF. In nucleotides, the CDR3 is TGTGCCATCAGGGCGGACAGGGAGCAGTACTTC.

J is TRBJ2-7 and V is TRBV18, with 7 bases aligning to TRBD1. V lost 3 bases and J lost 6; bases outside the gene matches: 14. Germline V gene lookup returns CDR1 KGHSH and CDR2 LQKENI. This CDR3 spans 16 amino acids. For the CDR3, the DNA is TGTGCCAGCTCACCTACCCGACAGGGATTTTTCAGCGAGCAGTACTTC. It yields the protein CASSPTRQGFFSEQYF.

CDR3 sequence (DNA): TGTGCCAGCAGCTGGCAGGGGGCGAGCTCTCGCGCTTTCTTT. It encodes CASSWQGASSRAFF. This chain joins TRBV7-8 and TRBJ1-1; 8 bases fit TRBD1. Trimming at V came to 4 bases and at J to 11 bases, leaving 12 bases not matched to a gene. The germline gives CDR1 SGHVS, CDR2 FQNEAQ. This CDR3 comprises 14 residues.

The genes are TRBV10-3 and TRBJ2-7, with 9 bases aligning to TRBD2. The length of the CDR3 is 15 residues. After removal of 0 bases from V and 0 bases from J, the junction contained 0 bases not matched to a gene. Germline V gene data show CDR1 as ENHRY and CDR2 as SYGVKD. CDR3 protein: CAISESLAGSYEQYF. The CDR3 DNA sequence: TGTGCCATCAGTGAGTCACTAGCGGGCTCCTACGAGCAGTACTTC.

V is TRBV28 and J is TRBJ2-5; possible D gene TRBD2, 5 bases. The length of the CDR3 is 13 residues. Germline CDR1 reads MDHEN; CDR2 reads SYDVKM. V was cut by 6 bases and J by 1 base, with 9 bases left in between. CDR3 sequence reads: CASSRTFQETQYF. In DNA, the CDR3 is TGTGCCAGCAGCAGGACTTTCCAAGAGACCCAGTACTTC.

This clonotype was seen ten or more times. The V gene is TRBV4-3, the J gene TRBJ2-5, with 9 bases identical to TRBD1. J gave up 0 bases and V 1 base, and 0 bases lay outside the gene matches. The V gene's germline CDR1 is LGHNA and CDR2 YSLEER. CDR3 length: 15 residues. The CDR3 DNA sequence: TGCGCCAGCAGCCAAGGGACAGGGGACCAAGAGACCCAGTACTTC. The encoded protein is CASSQGTGDQETQYF.

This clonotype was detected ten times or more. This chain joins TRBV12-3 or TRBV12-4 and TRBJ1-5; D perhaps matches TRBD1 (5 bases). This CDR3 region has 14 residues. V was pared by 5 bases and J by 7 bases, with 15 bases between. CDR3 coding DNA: TGTGCCAGCAGTCCTCGGCAGGGCGGACAGCCCCAGCATTTT. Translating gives CASSPRQGGQPQHF.

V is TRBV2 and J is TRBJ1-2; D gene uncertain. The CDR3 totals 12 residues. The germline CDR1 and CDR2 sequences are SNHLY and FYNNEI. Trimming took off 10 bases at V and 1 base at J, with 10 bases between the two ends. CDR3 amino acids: CATRRHNYGYTF. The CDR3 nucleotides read TGTGCCACCCGACGGCATAACTATGGCTACACCTTC.

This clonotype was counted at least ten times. The CDR3 region is CASSKIPGTSLYEQYF. For the CDR3, the DNA is TGTGCCAGCAGCAAAATTCCCGGGACTAGCCTCTACGAGCAGTACTTC. The rearrangement links TRBV2 to TRBJ2-7; 9 bases are a match to TRBD2. The germline V gene has CDR1 SNHLY and CDR2 FYNNEI. V was pared by 6 bases and J by 3 bases, with 12 bases of the junction left unmatched. This CDR3 has 16 amino acids.

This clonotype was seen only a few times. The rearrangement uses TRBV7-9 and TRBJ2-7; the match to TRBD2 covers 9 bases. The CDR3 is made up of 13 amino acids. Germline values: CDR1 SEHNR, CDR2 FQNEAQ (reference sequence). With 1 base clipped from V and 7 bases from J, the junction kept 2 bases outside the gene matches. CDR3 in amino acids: CASSLGGLAEQYF. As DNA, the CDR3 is TGTGCCAGCAGCTTAGGAGGACTAGCGGAGCAGTACTTC. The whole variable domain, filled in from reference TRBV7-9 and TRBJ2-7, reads DTGVSQNPRHKITKRGQNVTFRCDPISEHNRLYWYRQTLGQGPEFLTYFQNEAQLEKSRLLSDRFSAERPKGSFSTLEIQRTEQGDSAMYLCASSLGGLAEQYFGPGTRLTVT.

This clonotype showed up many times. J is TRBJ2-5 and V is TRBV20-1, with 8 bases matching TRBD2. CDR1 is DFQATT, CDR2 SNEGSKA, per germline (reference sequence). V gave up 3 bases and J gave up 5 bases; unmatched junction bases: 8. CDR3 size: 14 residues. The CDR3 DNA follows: TGCAGTGCTAGCCCACCTCGGGGGGGTGAGACCCAGTACTTC. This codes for CSASPPRGGETQYF.

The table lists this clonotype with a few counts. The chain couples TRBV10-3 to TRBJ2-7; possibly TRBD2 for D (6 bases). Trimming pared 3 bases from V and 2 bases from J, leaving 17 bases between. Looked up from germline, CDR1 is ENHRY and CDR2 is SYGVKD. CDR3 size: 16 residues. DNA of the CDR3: TGTGCCATCAGTGAAGGATCCGGGACTTCCCCCTACGAGCAGTACTTC. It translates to CAISEGSGTSPYEQYF.